The 12 T cell receptor beta chains presented below share a single source sample, sequenced in a study of the immune and genomic landscape of osteosarcoma. Primary, local recurrence and metastasis osteosarcoma tumors were taken after treatment from poor-prognosis patients. Method: immunoSEQ multiplex PCR; TCRdb's copy keeps in-frame clones and lacks some. The sample lists approximately 6,200 clones; approximately 64% were seen once. Input material: osteosarcoma tumor tissue from the lung. Every receptor here comes from a human donor with osteosarcoma.

The rearrangement uses TRBV4-2 and TRBJ2-3; D may be TRBD2 (5 bases). Germline V gene data show CDR1 as LGHNA and CDR2 as YNFKEQ. Trimming took 1 base from V and 7 from J, leaving 15 bases between them. This CDR3 has 15 amino acids. The CDR3 here is CASSQARGSHHTQYF. The CDR3 DNA follows: TGTGCCAGCAGCCAAGCACGGGGATCACATCATACGCAGTATTTT.

The chain combines TRBV2 with TRBJ1-1; D may be TRBD1 (5 bases). Looked up from germline, CDR1 is SNHLY and CDR2 is FYNNEI. The CDR3 loop spans 14 amino acids. Trimming took off 3 bases at V and 2 bases at J, with 10 bases between the two ends. The CDR3 sequence: CASSEGPANTEAFF. CDR3 nucleotide sequence: TGTGCCAGCAGTGAGGGACCAGCCAACACTGAAGCTTTCTTT. Drawing the rest from reference TRBV2 and TRBJ1-1, the complete variable domain is EPEVTQTPSHQVTQMGQEVILRCVPISNHLYFYWYRQILGQKVEFLVSFYNNEISEKSEIFDDQFSVERPDGSNFTLKIRSTKLEDSAMYFCASSEGPANTEAFFGQGTRLTVV.

J is TRBJ2-3 and V is TRBV9; 10 bases are shared with TRBD2. The J segment lost 5 bases and the V segment lost 4 bases, leaving 10 bases of the junction unmatched. CDR1 is SGDLS, CDR2 YYNGEE, per germline. This CDR3 region has 16 residues. This CDR3 is CASSPTLAGGVDTQYF. The CDR3 coding sequence is TGTGCCAGCAGCCCAACCTTAGCGGGAGGTGTAGATACGCAGTATTTT.

The chain uses TRBV2 and TRBJ1-5; D remains ambiguous. The germline CDR1 and CDR2 sequences are SNHLY and FYNNEI. The ends were cut back, 3 bases at V and 4 bases at J, with 7 bases in the middle. This CDR3 region has 13 residues. Here the CDR3 reads CASSELPNQPQHF. The CDR3 nucleotides are TGTGCCAGCAGTGAGTTGCCGAATCAGCCCCAGCATTTT.

The sample holds a few counts of this clone. This rearrangement joins TRBV11-2 to TRBJ1-1; D ambiguous. Between the trimmed V and J ends, which lost 2 bases and 10 bases, there was a span of 11 bases. Germline CDR1 is SGHAT and CDR2 is FQNNGV. CDR3 size: 12 residues. CDR3 in DNA: TGTGCCAGCAGCTTATATGGGTACGGAGCTTTCTTT. It encodes CASSLYGYGAFF. Based on the CDR3 plus reference TRBV11-2 and TRBJ1-1, the full variable domain is EAGVAQSPRYKIIEKRQSVAFWCNPISGHATLYWYQQILGQGPKLLIQFQNNGVVDDSQLPKDRFSAERLKGVDSTLKIQPAKLEDSAVYLCASSLYGYGAFFGQGTRLTVV.

Note on this clone: One end of the junction is discordant with germline, which a read error may explain. The chain has TRBV7-2 and TRBJ1-2; a possible D gene is TRBD1 (5 bases). The CDR3 is 15 residues long. Germline V gives CDR1 SGHTA, CDR2 FQGNSA. CDR3 amino acids: CASSQDMTDIYGYTF. CDR3 bases: TGCGCCAGCAGCCAAGATATGACGGACATCTATGGCTACACCTTC.

This clone was counted only a few times. This chain connects TRBV19 to TRBJ2-3; tentative D call: TRBD2 (6 bases). Germline V gene lookup returns CDR1 LNHDA and CDR2 SQIVND (reference sequence). CDR3 length: 16 amino acids. With 1 base removed from V and 1 base from J, the gap between germline ends came to 12 bases. The CDR3: CASSIVPGVGTDTQYF. The CDR3 region has the DNA TGTGCCAGTAGTATAGTTCCGGGGGTGGGCACAGATACGCAGTATTTT.

This chain links TRBV19 with TRBJ2-7, with 11 bases that match TRBD2. The CDR3 is made up of 13 amino acids. Germline V gene sequence: CDR1 LNHDA, CDR2 SQIVND (reference sequence). The V and J ends lost 10 bases and 1 base, in that order; junction bases with no gene match: 3. CDR3 sequence: CATTSGESYEQYF. CDR3 coding DNA: TGTGCCACGACTAGCGGGGAATCCTACGAGCAGTACTTC.

The table lists this clone with a few counts. The J gene is TRBJ1-4, the V gene TRBV28; D not certain. The V end was cut by 1 base, the J end by 0 bases, with 6 bases between. This CDR3 region has 15 residues. Germline values: CDR1 MDHEN, CDR2 SYDVKM. CDR3 DNA sequence: TGTGCCAGCAGTTTATCCGGGGCAACTAATGAAAAACTGTTTTTT. Its protein product is CASSLSGATNEKLFF.

The chain recombines TRBV5-1 with TRBJ2-7, with D hard to call. Trimming took 0 bases from V and 2 from J, leaving 12 bases between them. This CDR3 region has 15 residues. Germline CDR1 SGHRS, CDR2 YFSETQ. CDR3 loop: CASSLEGQAAYEQYF. In nucleotides, the CDR3 is TGCGCCAGCAGCTTGGAAGGGCAGGCGGCCTACGAGCAGTACTTC. Supplemented by reference TRBV5-1 and TRBJ2-7, the full variable domain reads KAGVTQTPRYLIKTRGQQVTLSCSPISGHRSVSWYQQTPGQGLQFLFEYFSETQRNKGNFPGRFSGRQFSNSRSEMNVSTLELGDSALYLCASSLEGQAAYEQYFGPGTRLTVT.

This clone was observed a single time. The chain couples TRBV5-1 to TRBJ2-1; D might be TRBD1 (5 bases). V was cut by 4 bases and J by 8 bases, with 16 bases left in between. From germline, CDR1 is SGHRS and CDR2 YFSETQ. The CDR3 is 14 amino acids. Here the CDR3 DNA reads TGCGCCAGCAGCCTTAGGACATTAGGGGATGAGCAGTTCTTC. This encodes CASSLRTLGDEQFF.

This clone showed up just once. The J gene is TRBJ1-4, the V gene TRBV7-9; 10 positions match TRBD1. The CDR3 extends over 16 amino acids. CDR1 SEHNR and CDR2 FQNEAQ come from the germline V gene (reference sequence). Trimming took 6 bases from V and 7 from J; bases not matched to a gene: 11. CDR3 nucleotides: TGTGCCAGCAGTCACGCCGGGACAGGGGAATCTGAAAAACTGTTTTTT. Translation gives CASSHAGTGESEKLFF.